Presented here are 27 T cell receptor beta chains from one specimen sequenced in a study of glioma-infiltrating T cells after dendritic cell vaccination. This sample's time point: after dendritic cell vaccination, including at tumor progression/relapse. The assay was immunoSEQ multiplex PCR, and TCRdb's table has in-frame clones only and misses some. The sample consists of 85,000 to 100,000 clones, 75% to 90% of them appearing once. The source was blood, collected after dendritic cell vaccination. All receptors come from a human donor with glioblastoma.

This clone was found once. The rearrangement joins TRBV5-4 to TRBJ2-2, with TRBD1 identical over 9 bases. V was pared by 0 bases and J by 6 bases, with 15 bases of the junction left unmatched. CDR1 and CDR2 from the germline V gene are SGHNT and YYREEE (reference sequence). The CDR3 spans 19 residues. The CDR3 is CASSLGGGDGTGLSGELFF. As DNA, the CDR3 is TGTGCCAGCAGCTTGGGGGGGGGAGACGGGACAGGGCTCTCCGGGGAGCTGTTTTTT. Drawing the rest from reference TRBV5-4 and TRBJ2-2, the complete variable domain is ETGVTQSPTHLIKTRGQQVTLRCSSQSGHNTVSWYQQALGQGPQFIFQYYREEENGRGNFPPRFSGLQFPNYSSELNVNALELDDSALYLCASSLGGGDGTGLSGELFFGEGSRLTVL.

This chain connects TRBV19 to TRBJ2-1, with a tentative D call TRBD2 (5 bases). Trimming removed 7 bases from V and 3 bases from J, with 13 bases in between. This CDR3 is 14 amino acids long. The germline CDR1 and CDR2 sequences are LNHDA and SQIVND (reference sequence). DNA for the CDR3: TGTGCCAGTAAGGCCGGGGAAGACTACAATGAGCAGTTCTTC. It codes for CASKAGEDYNEQFF.

The chain recombines TRBV10-3 with TRBJ2-5; the match to TRBD1 covers 9 bases. The CDR3 is 15 residues long. Trimming at V came to 6 bases and at J to 1 base, leaving 6 bases not matched to a gene. Germline CDR1 reads ENHRY; CDR2 reads SYGVKD. The CDR3 sequence is CAIRAGTGSQETQYF. CDR3 DNA sequence: TGTGCCATCAGGGCCGGGACAGGGAGCCAAGAGACCCAGTACTTC.

This chain links TRBV5-1 with TRBJ2-1; weak D call: TRBD2 (6 bases). This CDR3 region has 15 residues. Germline V CDR1 and CDR2: SGHRS, YFSETQ. V lost 1 base and J 1 base, leaving 9 bases between the germline ends. As DNA, the CDR3 is TGCGCCAGCAGCTTGTCCGCGGGGTCCTACAATGAGCAGTTCTTC. As protein: CASSLSAGSYNEQFF.

This sequence joins TRBV6-1 and TRBJ1-4; 7 bases are shared with TRBD1. This CDR3 is built from 14 residues. The J segment lost 5 bases and the V segment lost 5 bases, leaving 5 bases of the junction unmatched. Germline-derived CDR1 and CDR2 are MNHNS and SASEGT. Here the CDR3 DNA reads TGTGCCAGCAGTAACGGACAGGCAAATGAAAAACTGTTTTTT. Translation gives CASSNGQANEKLFF.

V gene TRBV30 combines with J gene TRBJ1-1; D call uncertain. The CDR3 runs 14 residues. Per the germline V gene, CDR1 is GTSNPN and CDR2 is SVGIG (reference sequence). V lost 1 base, J lost 2 bases, and 11 bases lay in between. The CDR3 loop reads CAWSGNTINTEAFF. The CDR3 DNA follows: TGTGCCTGGAGTGGCAATACAATAAACACTGAAGCTTTCTTT.

The CDR3 protein is CASSEGGGAGANVLTF. Here the CDR3 DNA reads TGTGCCAGCAGTGAAGGCGGCGGGGCTGGGGCCAACGTCCTGACTTTC. This chain uses TRBV2 with TRBJ2-6; maybe TRBD2 (6 bases). Germline loops: CDR1 SNHLY, CDR2 FYNNEI. The ends were cut back, 1 base at V and 2 bases at J, with 9 bases in the middle. The CDR3 has 16 residues. The complete variable domain, with remaining parts taken from reference TRBV2 and TRBJ2-6, reads EPEVTQTPSHQVTQMGQEVILRCVPISNHLYFYWYRQILGQKVEFLVSFYNNEISEKSEIFDDQFSVERPDGSNFTLKIRSTKLEDSAMYFCASSEGGGAGANVLTFGAGSRLTVL.

The CDR3: CASSPISGGSEQYF. The DNA for the CDR3 is TGTGCCAGCAGCCCAATCTCGGGGGGGTCCGAGCAGTACTTC. The chain recombines TRBV11-2 with TRBJ2-7; 8 nucleotides agree with TRBD2. Trimming at V came to 5 bases and at J to 6 bases, leaving 9 bases not matched to a gene. In germline, CDR1 is SGHAT, CDR2 FQNNGV. The CDR3 length is 14 residues.

V and J are TRBV7-9 and TRBJ1-2; TRBD1 aligns across 9 bases. In germline, CDR1 is SEHNR, CDR2 FQNEAQ (reference sequence). V shed 4 bases and J 8 bases; nucleotides not matched to a gene: 11. The CDR3 has 15 amino acids. The CDR3 bases are TGTGCCAGCAGCTCACAGCCGGGACAGGGCATCGGCTACACCTTC. It specifies CASSSQPGQGIGYTF.

On this clone: One end of the junction varies from germline; a read error may be responsible. This rearrangement joins TRBV23-1 to TRBJ2-4; D gene uncertain. TRBV23-1 is sorted into the ORF group, with uncertain function. The CDR3 extends over 10 amino acids. This CDR3 is CASSFRKQDF. The CDR3 nucleotides are TGCGCCAGCAGTTTCCGGAAGCAGGACTTC.

The chain recombines TRBV20-1 with TRBJ2-7, with TRBD1 as a possible D gene (5 bases). This CDR3 is built from 11 residues. Trimming left V 0 bases short and J 12 bases short, with 12 bases between. Looked up from germline, CDR1 is DFQATT and CDR2 is SNEGSKA (reference sequence). The CDR3 DNA reads TGCAGTGCTAGAGATCTTACAGGATGGTACTTC. Translation gives CSARDLTGWYF.

This chain joins TRBV5-6 and TRBJ1-2; possibly TRBD1 for D (6 bases). The CDR3 extends over 14 amino acids. V lost 4 bases and J 3 bases, leaving 13 bases between the germline ends. Germline CDR1 SGHDT, CDR2 YYEEEE. The CDR3 loop is CASSPGQSYYGYTF. Here the CDR3 DNA reads TGTGCCAGCAGCCCAGGACAGAGCTACTATGGCTACACCTTC.

The chain has TRBV10-1 and TRBJ2-1; D is uncertain. Germline V CDR1 and CDR2: WNHNN, SYGVQD (reference sequence). Trimming removed 10 bases at V and 7 bases at J, with 14 bases between. CDR3 length: 12 amino acids. The CDR3 DNA is TGCGCCACCTATAGGAGTAAAAATGAGCAGTTCTTC. This translates into CATYRSKNEQFF.

The chain links TRBV19 to TRBJ2-5; 7 nucleotides line up with TRBD1. Germline trimming cut 4 bases from V and 2 bases from J; bases unmatched to any gene: 4. The CDR3 has 14 residues. Germline-derived CDR1 and CDR2 are LNHDA and SQIVND (reference sequence). The CDR3 here is CASSTPGGQETQYF. CDR3 DNA: TGTGCCAGTAGTACCCCAGGGGGTCAAGAGACCCAGTACTTC.

This clone has only a few counts. V usage is TRBV19 and J usage is TRBJ1-3; TRBD1 aligns across 11 bases. The CDR3 runs to 16 residues. The germline gives CDR1 LNHDA, CDR2 SQIVND (reference sequence). The junction had 5 bases not matched to a gene; V was cut back by 7 bases and J by 0 bases. CDR3 nucleotide sequence: TGTGCCAGTATTGGACAGGGGGCTTCCTCTGGAAACACCATATATTTT. Its translation is CASIGQGASSGNTIYF. The full variable domain, with the rest looked up from reference TRBV19 and TRBJ1-3, is DGGITQSPKYLFRKEGQNVTLSCEQNLNHDAMYWYRQDPGQGLRLIYYSQIVNDFQKGDIAEGYSVSREKKESFPLTVTSAQKNPTAFYLCASIGQGASSGNTIYFGEGSWLTVV.

The chain couples TRBV5-4 to TRBJ1-4, with D unresolved. The germline V and J ends were trimmed by 1 base and 2 bases, with 6 bases remaining between them. This CDR3 spans 14 amino acids. From germline, CDR1 is SGHNT and CDR2 YYREEE (reference sequence). CDR3 in amino acids: CASSLSRTNEKLFF. In DNA form, the CDR3 reads TGTGCCAGCAGCTTGAGCAGGACTAATGAAAAACTGTTTTTT.

The J gene is TRBJ1-2, the V gene TRBV4-1, with D tentatively TRBD1 (6 bases). The germline V gene has CDR1 MGHRA and CDR2 YSYEKL. The CDR3 consists of 14 residues. The V gene lost 3 bases and the J gene lost 4 bases, with 12 bases spanning the gap. The CDR3 protein is CASSQETGPYGYTF. Written as DNA, the CDR3 is TGCGCCAGCAGCCAGGAGACAGGCCCCTATGGCTACACCTTC.

The V and J genes are TRBV6-1 and TRBJ1-1, with 8 bases lining up with TRBD1. Unmatched junction bases numbered 5, after V lost 2 bases and J lost 6 bases. Per germline, CDR1 MNHNS and CDR2 SASEGT. CDR3 length: 14 residues. CDR3 loop: CASSERTGKPEAFF. CDR3 bases: TGTGCCAGCAGTGAAAGGACAGGGAAACCTGAAGCTTTCTTT.

The chain combines TRBV14 with TRBJ2-1; 10 bases agree with TRBD2. In germline, CDR1 is SGHDN, CDR2 FVKESK. CDR3 length: 17 amino acids. J gave up 6 bases and V 1 base, and 9 bases lay outside the gene matches. DNA of the CDR3: TGTGCCAGCAGCCAAGCGGTCAGGACTAGCGGAACCAATGAGCAGTTCTTC. Translated: CASSQAVRTSGTNEQFF.

The V and J genes are TRBV5-1 and TRBJ1-2; D is uncertain. Trimming pared 0 bases from V and 2 bases from J, leaving 11 bases between. The CDR3 totals 15 residues. CDR1 SGHRS and CDR2 YFSETQ come from the germline V gene. The CDR3 bases are TGCGCCAGCAGCTTGGGGCAGGTTATCAACTATGGCTACACCTTC. It yields the protein CASSLGQVINYGYTF.

The genes are TRBV6-6 and TRBJ1-6; tentative D call: TRBD1 (6 bases). This CDR3 spans 14 amino acids. V lost 3 bases and J 8 bases, leaving 11 bases between the germline ends. Germline values: CDR1 MNHNY, CDR2 SVGAGI (reference sequence). In DNA form, the CDR3 reads TGTGCCAGCAGTTATGGCAGGGGTGATTCACCCCTCCACTTT. Its translation: CASSYGRGDSPLHF.

This chain links TRBV2 with TRBJ2-5; no clear D. V gave up 2 bases and J gave up 1 base, with 11 bases separating them. The CDR3 sequence is 15 residues long. CDR1 and CDR2 (germline): SNHLY, FYNNEI. The CDR3 loop reads CASSEMGRPQETQYF. The CDR3 DNA reads TGTGCCAGCAGTGAAATGGGCAGACCCCAAGAGACCCAGTACTTC.

The V and J genes are TRBV15 and TRBJ1-2; the match to TRBD1 covers 7 bases. Germline-derived CDR1 and CDR2 are LNHNV and YYDKDF (reference sequence). Trimming removed 5 bases from V and 3 bases from J; junction bases left unmatched: 3. CDR3 length: 13 residues. The CDR3 spells CATSLDRDYGYTF. The CDR3 nucleotides are TGTGCCACCAGCTTAGACAGGGACTATGGCTACACCTTC.

This clone was seen a handful of times. J is TRBJ2-2 and V is TRBV7-3, with D uncertain. Germline V gene lookup returns CDR1 SGHTA and CDR2 FQGTGA. V lost 5 bases and J 7 bases, leaving 11 bases between the germline ends. The CDR3 loop spans 13 amino acids. For the CDR3, the DNA is TGTGCCAGCAGCCCTACCATGAACGGGGAGCTGTTTTTT. Its translation is CASSPTMNGELFF.

This chain joins TRBV19 and TRBJ2-5; 7 nucleotides agree with TRBD1. The junction had 5 bases not matched to a gene; V was cut back by 1 base and J by 6 bases. The CDR3 has 14 amino acids. Germline lookup yields CDR1 LNHDA and CDR2 SQIVND (reference sequence). The CDR3 DNA follows: TGTGCCAGTAGTATAGGACAGGGTATACAGACCCAGTACTTC. Translated: CASSIGQGIQTQYF.

This clone has a handful of counts. V and J are TRBV10-3 and TRBJ2-1; D possibly corresponds to TRBD1 (6 bases). The V end was cut by 6 bases, the J end by 5 bases, with 14 bases between. The CDR3 loop spans 14 amino acids. Per the germline V gene, CDR1 is ENHRY and CDR2 is SYGVKD. CDR3 region: CAIRSTGTNNEQFF. Written as DNA, the CDR3 is TGTGCCATCAGGAGCACCGGGACAAACAATGAGCAGTTCTTC.

The rearrangement joins TRBV6-1 to TRBJ2-5, with 13 bases fitting TRBD2. V shed 1 base and J 3 bases; nucleotides not matched to a gene: 8. The CDR3 consists of 18 residues. The germline V gene encodes CDR1 MNHNS and CDR2 SASEGT. The CDR3 sequence is CASSEGTSGGGGKETQYF. The CDR3, as DNA: TGTGCCAGCAGTGAAGGGACTAGCGGGGGCGGAGGGAAAGAGACCCAGTACTTC.